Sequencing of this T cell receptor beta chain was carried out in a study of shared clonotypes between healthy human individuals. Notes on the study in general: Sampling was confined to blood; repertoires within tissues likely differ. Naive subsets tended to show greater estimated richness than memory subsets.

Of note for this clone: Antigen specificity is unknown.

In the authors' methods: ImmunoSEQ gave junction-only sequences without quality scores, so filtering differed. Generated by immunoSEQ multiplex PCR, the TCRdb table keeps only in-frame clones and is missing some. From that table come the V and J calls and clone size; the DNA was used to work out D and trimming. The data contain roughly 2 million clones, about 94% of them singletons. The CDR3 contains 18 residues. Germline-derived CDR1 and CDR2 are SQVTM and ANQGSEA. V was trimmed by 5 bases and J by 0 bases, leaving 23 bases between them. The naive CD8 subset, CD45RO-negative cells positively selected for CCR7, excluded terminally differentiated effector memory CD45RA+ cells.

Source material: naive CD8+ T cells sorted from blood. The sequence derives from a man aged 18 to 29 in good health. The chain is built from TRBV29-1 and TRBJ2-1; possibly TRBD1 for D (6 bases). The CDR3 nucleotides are TGCAGCGTTTTCGGCCGGTCTATAACAGGGAGCTCCTACAATGAGCAGTTCTTC. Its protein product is CSVFGRSITGSSYNEQFF.